This paragraph covers one TCR beta chain sequence. Its antigen is not identified. This record belongs to a study of cytomegalovirus exposure and HLA in healthy donors. Germline V gene sequence: CDR1 PRHDT, CDR2 FYEKMQ (reference sequence). Trimming took 1 base from V and 5 from J, leaving 11 bases between them. The CDR3 consists of 14 residues. The PCR made use of 60 Vbeta and 13 Jbeta primers. Produced via immunoSEQ multiplex PCR; TCRdb's table is partial and in-frame only. The table lists 170,000 or so clones, around 80% of them singletons. Study-wide findings and caveats: Later analysis suggested links between common viral pathogens and several top significant clusters.

The chain recombines TRBV13 with TRBJ1-2, with D possibly TRBD1 on 6 matching bases. This clonotype was sampled from a woman between 45 and 60 years old in good health and CMV-seropositive. Material: PBMCs. The CDR3 bases are TGTGCCAGCAGCTTAGAAGGACAGATTTATGGCTACACCTTC. Amino acids: CASSLEGQIYGYTF.